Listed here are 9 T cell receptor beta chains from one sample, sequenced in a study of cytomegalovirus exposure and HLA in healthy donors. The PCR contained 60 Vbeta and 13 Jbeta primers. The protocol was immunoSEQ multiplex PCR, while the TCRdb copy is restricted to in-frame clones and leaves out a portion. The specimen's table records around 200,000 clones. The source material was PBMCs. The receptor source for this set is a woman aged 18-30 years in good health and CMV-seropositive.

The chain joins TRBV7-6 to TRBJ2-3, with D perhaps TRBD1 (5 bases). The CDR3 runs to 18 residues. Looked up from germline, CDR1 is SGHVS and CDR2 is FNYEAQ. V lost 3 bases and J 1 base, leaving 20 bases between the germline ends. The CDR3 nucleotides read TGTGCCAGCAGCTTTGGCAGGGCAGACGTCGGTGGCACAGATACGCAGTATTTT. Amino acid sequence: CASSFGRADVGGTDTQYF.

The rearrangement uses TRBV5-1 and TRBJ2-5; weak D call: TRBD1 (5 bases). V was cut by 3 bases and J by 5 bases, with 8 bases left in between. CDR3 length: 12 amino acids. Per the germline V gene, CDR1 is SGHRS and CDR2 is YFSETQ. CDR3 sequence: CASSSQGETQYF. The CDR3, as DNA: TGCGCCAGCAGCTCTCAGGGCGAGACCCAGTACTTC.

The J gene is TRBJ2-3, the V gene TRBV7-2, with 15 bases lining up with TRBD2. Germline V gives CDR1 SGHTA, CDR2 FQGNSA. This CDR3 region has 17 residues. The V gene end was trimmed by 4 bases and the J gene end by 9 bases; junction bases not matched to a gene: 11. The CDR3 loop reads CASSYRTSGGAIETQYF. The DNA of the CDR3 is TGTGCCAGCAGCTACCGGACTAGCGGGGGGGCCATAGAGACGCAGTATTTT. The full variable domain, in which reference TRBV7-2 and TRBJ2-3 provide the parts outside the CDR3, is GAGVSQSPSNKVTEKGKDVELRCDPISGHTALYWYRQSLGQGLEFLIYFQGNSAPDKSGLPSDRFSAERTGGSVSTLTIQRTQQEDSAVYLCASSYRTSGGAIETQYFGPGTRLTVL.

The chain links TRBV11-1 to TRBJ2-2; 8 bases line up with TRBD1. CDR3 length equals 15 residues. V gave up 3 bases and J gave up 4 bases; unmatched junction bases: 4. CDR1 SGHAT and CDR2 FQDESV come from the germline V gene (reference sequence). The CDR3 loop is CASSLDRVPTGELFF. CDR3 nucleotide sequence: TGTGCCAGCAGCTTGGACAGGGTGCCCACCGGGGAGCTGTTTTTT.

The CDR3 bases are TGTGCCAGCAGCTTGGTTGGGGGACAGGGGGCATACGAGCAGTACTTC. It codes for CASSLVGGQGAYEQYF. The rearrangement joins TRBV5-6 to TRBJ2-7; 12 bases align to TRBD1. Trimming removed 0 bases from V and 4 bases from J; junction bases left unmatched: 5. This CDR3 region has 16 residues. The V gene's germline CDR1 is SGHDT and CDR2 YYEEEE.

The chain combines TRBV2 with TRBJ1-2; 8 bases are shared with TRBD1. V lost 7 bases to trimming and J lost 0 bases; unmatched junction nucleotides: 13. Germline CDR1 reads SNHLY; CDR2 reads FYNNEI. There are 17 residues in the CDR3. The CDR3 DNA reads TGTGCCAGCAAGATTTCAGGGGGCGGTTCAACTAACTATGGCTACACCTTC. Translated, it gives CASKISGGGSTNYGYTF.

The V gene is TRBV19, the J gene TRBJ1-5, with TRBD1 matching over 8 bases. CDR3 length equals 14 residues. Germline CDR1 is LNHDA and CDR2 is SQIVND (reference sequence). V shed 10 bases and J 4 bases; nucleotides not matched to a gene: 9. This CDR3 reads CATKDRASNQPQHF. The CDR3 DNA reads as TGTGCCACCAAGGACAGGGCTAGTAATCAGCCCCAGCATTTT.

Written as DNA, the CDR3 is TGTGCCAGCAGCCTTCGCCCTGGGCGGGAGAGCACAGATACGCAGTATTTT. Amino acid sequence: CASSLRPGRESTDTQYF. J is TRBJ2-3 and V is TRBV7-6; TRBD2 matches 7 bases. CDR3 length: 17 residues. Trimming cost V 5 bases and J 0 bases; bases outside gene matches: 11. Germline CDR1 reads SGHVS; CDR2 reads FNYEAQ.

This CDR3 reads CATSRLLAGASEQYF. CDR3 DNA sequence: TGTGCCACCAGCAGATTACTAGCGGGGGCCTCCGAGCAGTACTTC. The rearrangement uses TRBV15 and TRBJ2-7; 11 bases map to TRBD2. Germline V lookup: CDR1 LNHNV, CDR2 YYDKDF (reference sequence). Trimming cost V 2 bases and J 6 bases; bases outside gene matches: 6. CDR3 length: 15 amino acids.